This T cell receptor (beta chain) was obtained from a study of identical twins. Template switching, a step in the protocol, added a universal primer site, and cDNA carried unique molecular identifiers. TCRdb redid the calling of the 5' RACE reads with MiXCR, one entry per CDR3 protein. Of some 200,000 distinct CDR3 sequences detected, 7.5% appear once; the ten largest clones hold 1.5% to 2.5%. Germline lookup yields CDR1 SEHNR and CDR2 FQNEAQ (reference sequence). This CDR3 has 15 residues. Trimming left V 2 bases short and J 2 bases short, with 12 bases between. A few counts support this clonotype. Its matching antigen is unknown. Findings and caveats of the study: The presence of invariant MAIT and iNKT cells could partly confound analyses of zero-insertion sequences.

Only healthy Caucasians were included as donors. In addition, the sample was reused for a study of yellow fever vaccine responses in identical twins.

The genes are TRBV7-9 and TRBJ2-5; D is undetermined. The sample was memory (CD45RO+) T cells sorted from blood. This clonotype originated in a young woman in good health. The CDR3 DNA reads as TGTGCCAGCAGCTTAAGTGTTGTTGGGCAAGAGACCCAGTACTTC. Its protein product is CASSLSVVGQETQYF.